Detailed here is one T cell receptor beta chain. These data come from a study of CD8 T cells in Susac syndrome. RNA amounts of roughly 0.45 to 1 ug underwent reverse transcription with random hexamers. Multiplex immunoSEQ PCR targeted 54 Vbeta and 13 Jbeta TCR beta segments. MiXCR, run by TCRdb on the immunoSEQ multiplex PCR reads, gives a single entry per CDR3 protein. The sample has over 150,000 distinct CDR3 sequences; approximately 95% are singletons. The receptor's source is a human donor with Susac syndrome. Specimen: CD4+ T cells from PBMCs.

CDR3 protein: CASSYLWRDNEQFF. The CDR3 DNA follows: TGTGCCAGCAGCTACCTTTGGCGGGACAATGAGCAGTTCTTC. The V and J genes are TRBV9 and TRBJ2-1, with TRBD2 as a possible D gene (5 bases). The CDR3 runs 14 residues. Deletions cut 4 bases from V and 5 bases from J, with 13 bases between. CDR1 is SGDLS and CDR2 is YYNGEE in the germline V gene.